The 29 T cell receptor beta chains listed next were all sequenced from one sample in a study of T cell responses to AZD1222 COVID-19 vaccine. Assay: immunoSEQ multiplex PCR; the TCRdb copy retains only in-frame clones and omits some. The sample has about 100,000 clones, 80% to 95% seen once; the top ten hold around 5.9%. This material consisted of peripheral blood, taken 28 days after the second AZD1222 dose. The receptors were sampled from an adult who received the AZD1222 COVID-19 vaccine.

V is TRBV6-5 and J is TRBJ2-5; TRBD1 aligns across 7 bases. CDR1 MNHEY and CDR2 SVGAGI come from the germline V gene. The CDR3 covers 14 residues. Trimming removed 1 base from V and 5 bases from J; junction bases left unmatched: 4. The CDR3 reads CASSYFPGGETQYF. The CDR3 DNA reads TGTGCCAGCAGTTACTTCCCAGGGGGTGAGACCCAGTACTTC.

The chain is built from TRBV4-3 and TRBJ2-7; D tentatively reads TRBD1 or TRBD2 (5 bases each). The CDR3 totals 15 residues. Trimming removed 1 base at V and 4 bases at J, with 14 bases between. Germline CDR1 LGHNA, CDR2 YSLEER. In nucleotides, the CDR3 is TGCGCCAGCAGCCAAGCCCGGGACCGCCTGTACGAGCAGTACTTC. Amino acids: CASSQARDRLYEQYF.

This chain links TRBV9 with TRBJ2-3, with D perhaps matching TRBD1 or TRBD2 (6 bases each). CDR1 and CDR2 from the germline V gene are SGDLS and YYNGEE. V lost 3 bases and J 6 bases, leaving 23 bases between the germline ends. This CDR3 contains 17 residues. The CDR3, as DNA: TGTGCCAGCAGCGCCCTAGGGGGTGACCTAAGCGGGGATACGCAGTATTTT. Its protein is CASSALGGDLSGDTQYF.

The J gene is TRBJ1-5, the V gene TRBV5-1; a weak D match, TRBD1 (5 bases). CDR1 is SGHRS, CDR2 YFSETQ, per germline. The CDR3 is made up of 14 amino acids. V lost 4 bases, J lost 2 bases, and 10 bases lay in between. In nucleotides, the CDR3 is TGCGCCAGCAGCGCCGAAGGGGGCAATCAGCCCCAGCATTTT. Its translation: CASSAEGGNQPQHF.

This clone showed up just a few times. This chain joins TRBV11-3 and TRBJ1-1; no definite D call. This CDR3 contains 15 residues. Trimming stripped 2 bases from V and 0 bases from J, with 10 bases between. CDR1 SGHNT and CDR2 YENEEA come from the germline V gene. The CDR3 DNA is TGTGCCAGCAGCTTAAACGGGAACATGAACACTGAAGCTTTCTTT. It codes for CASSLNGNMNTEAFF.

This rearrangement joins TRBV12-3 or TRBV12-4 to TRBJ2-5, with D tentatively TRBD1 or TRBD2 (5 bases each). The V gene lost 4 bases and the J gene lost 5 bases, with 11 bases spanning the gap. The CDR3 runs 13 residues. Here the CDR3 DNA reads TGTGCCAGCAGTTGGGACCGTGGGGAGACCCAGTACTTC. This translates into CASSWDRGETQYF.

The gene calls are TRBV18 and TRBJ2-7; either TRBD1 or TRBD2 may supply D (6 bases each). Trimming stripped 6 bases from V and 3 bases from J, with 18 bases between. The CDR3 length is 15 residues. Germline CDR1 is KGHSH and CDR2 is LQKENI. CDR3 in amino acids: CASSPGAGVNYEQYF. CDR3 nucleotide sequence: TGTGCCAGCTCCCCGGGAGCAGGGGTGAACTACGAGCAGTACTTC.

This chain uses TRBV5-1 with TRBJ2-7; D ambiguous. This CDR3 has 16 amino acids. Germline V gene sequence: CDR1 SGHRS, CDR2 YFSETQ. Trimming stripped 6 bases from V and 0 bases from J, with 19 bases between. This CDR3 reads CASTWSGGMSSYEQYF. As DNA, the CDR3 is TGCGCCAGCACCTGGTCGGGTGGCATGAGCTCCTACGAGCAGTACTTC.

The rearrangement uses TRBV10-2 and TRBJ1-6; D gene ambiguous. The V end lost 3 bases, the J end lost 0 bases, and 6 bases lay between the germline ends. Germline V gene data show CDR1 as WSHSY and CDR2 as SAAADI. This CDR3 contains 15 residues. The CDR3 here is CASSEVSSYNSPLHF. In DNA, the CDR3 is TGCGCCAGCAGTGAAGTGAGCTCCTATAATTCACCCCTCCACTTT.

The V call is TRBV15, the J call TRBJ1-2, with D possibly being TRBD1 (5 bases). V was trimmed by 5 bases and J by 2 bases, leaving 12 bases between them. CDR1 and CDR2 from the germline V gene are LNHNV and YYDKDF (reference sequence). CDR3 length equals 14 residues. The chain's CDR3 is CATSPRAGNYGYTF. CDR3 DNA sequence: TGTGCCACCAGCCCCCGGGCAGGGAACTATGGCTACACCTTC.

This clone was seen just once. The rearrangement uses TRBV7-2 and TRBJ2-5; TRBD2 matches at 11 bases. V dropped 5 bases and J dropped 5; count of bases not matched to a gene: 13. The CDR3 extends over 17 amino acids. Germline loops: CDR1 SGHTA, CDR2 FQGNSA. The CDR3 loop reads CASSKGTSGSRSETQYF. DNA for the CDR3: TGTGCCAGCAGCAAGGGTACTAGCGGGAGTAGGAGTGAGACCCAGTACTTC.

V is TRBV7-9 and J is TRBJ2-7; D is unresolved. The germline V gene has CDR1 SEHNR and CDR2 FQNEAQ (reference sequence). V gave up 4 bases and J gave up 3 bases, with 7 bases separating them. The CDR3 has 12 amino acids. The CDR3: CASSSRRYEQYF. The CDR3 DNA sequence: TGTGCCAGCAGCTCTCGTCGCTACGAGCAGTACTTC. Together with reference TRBV7-9 and TRBJ2-7, the CDR3 gives the full variable domain: DTGVSQNPRHKITKRGQNVTFRCDPISEHNRLYWYRQTLGQGPEFLTYFQNEAQLEKSRLLSDRFSAERPKGSFSTLEIQRTEQGDSAMYLCASSSRRYEQYFGPGTRLTVT.

This clone was counted between two and nine times. The chain links TRBV6-2 or TRBV6-3 to TRBJ2-3; no clear D gene. The germline V and J ends were trimmed by 2 bases and 2 bases, with 5 bases remaining between them. The CDR3 has 13 residues. Per the germline V gene, CDR1 is MNHEY and CDR2 is SVGEGT. The CDR3 spells CASSYGPTDTQYF. CDR3 bases: TGTGCCAGCAGTTACGGCCCCACAGATACGCAGTATTTT.

The rearrangement links TRBV19 to TRBJ1-2; D not certain. The CDR3 totals 13 residues. CDR1 and CDR2 (germline): LNHDA, SQIVND (reference sequence). With 3 bases removed from V and 4 bases from J, the gap between germline ends came to 9 bases. In nucleotides, the CDR3 is TGTGCCAGTAGTATTCCGGGTCTCTATGGCTACACCTTC. Translating gives CASSIPGLYGYTF.

The chain combines TRBV9 with TRBJ2-7; D is ambiguous. The CDR3 loop spans 14 amino acids. V gave up 4 bases and J gave up 3 bases, with 14 bases separating them. In germline, CDR1 is SGDLS, CDR2 YYNGEE. CDR3 bases: TGTGCCAGCAGCCCCCGAATGGATTTCTACGAGCAGTACTTC. Translating gives CASSPRMDFYEQYF.

This chain connects TRBV7-6 to TRBJ1-1, with D uncertain. The length of the CDR3 is 17 residues. Trimming removed 0 bases at V and 3 bases at J, with 17 bases between. Germline V gene lookup returns CDR1 SGHVS and CDR2 FNYEAQ. The CDR3 coding sequence is TGTGCCAGCAGCTTAGCTGGGGTGCTGAACCCGGACACTGAAGCTTTCTTT. Translation gives CASSLAGVLNPDTEAFF.

The sample holds a few counts of this clone. The rearrangement joins TRBV9 to TRBJ1-4, with a tentative D call TRBD1 (6 bases). V lost 4 bases and J 5 bases, leaving 15 bases between the germline ends. CDR3 size: 15 residues. Per germline, CDR1 SGDLS and CDR2 YYNGEE. This CDR3 reads CASSLGQSRNEKLFF. The CDR3 DNA is TGTGCCAGCAGCCTCGGACAGAGCCGGAATGAAAAACTGTTTTTT.

The CDR3 spells CASSPGDRGPTEAFF. In DNA, the CDR3 is TGTGCCAGCAGCCCGGGGGACAGGGGGCCGACTGAAGCTTTCTTT. J is TRBJ1-1 and V is TRBV7-9; TRBD1 aligns across 12 bases. In germline, CDR1 is SEHNR, CDR2 FQNEAQ (reference sequence). V shed 5 bases, J shed 5 bases, and the junction held 6 bases outside the gene matches. The CDR3 loop spans 15 amino acids. Full variable domain (outside the CDR3, taken from reference TRBV7-9 and TRBJ1-1): DTGVSQNPRHKITKRGQNVTFRCDPISEHNRLYWYRQTLGQGPEFLTYFQNEAQLEKSRLLSDRFSAERPKGSFSTLEIQRTEQGDSAMYLCASSPGDRGPTEAFFGQGTRLTVV.

The chain carries TRBV5-8 and TRBJ1-5; D ambiguous. Germline values: CDR1 SGHTS, CDR2 YDEGEE. This CDR3 spans 15 amino acids. V lost 0 bases to trimming and J lost 7 bases, with 14 bases between them. The CDR3 DNA reads as TGTGCCAGCAGCTTGGCCGACGGTCCGGCCCAGCCCCAGCATTTT. Translating it yields CASSLADGPAQPQHF. The entire variable domain, with the rest obtained from reference TRBV5-8 and TRBJ1-5, is as follows: EAGVTQSPTHLIKTRGQQATLRCSPISGHTSVYWYQQALGLGLQFLLWYDEGEERNRGNFPPRFSGRQFPNYSSELNVNALELEDSALYLCASSLADGPAQPQHFGDGTRLSIL.

CDR3 sequence reads: CASSFQDTSYEQYF. CDR3 in DNA: TGTGCCAGCAGCTTCCAGGACACCTCCTACGAGCAGTACTTC. The J gene is TRBJ2-7, the V gene TRBV7-2; tentatively, D is TRBD1 (5 bases). Trimming shortened V by 3 bases and J by 0 bases, and 9 bases separated the two germline ends. CDR3 size: 14 residues. Germline lookup yields CDR1 SGHTA and CDR2 FQGNSA.

The gene calls are TRBV5-1 and TRBJ1-1; no firm D call. The germline V gene has CDR1 SGHRS and CDR2 YFSETQ. The CDR3 length is 12 residues. V lost 0 bases and J lost 7, with 7 bases in between. The CDR3 region is CASSLVGFEAFF. The CDR3 bases are TGCGCCAGCAGCTTGGTGGGTTTTGAAGCTTTCTTT.

The CDR3 coding sequence is TGTGCCAGCAGCAGGGAGCTGAAGGAAAAACTGTTTTTT. This translates into CASSRELKEKLFF. This chain connects TRBV7-2 to TRBJ1-4; D remains unclear. Germline lookup yields CDR1 SGHTA and CDR2 FQGNSA. Trimming shortened V by 5 bases and J by 8 bases, and 12 bases separated the two germline ends. This CDR3 comprises 13 residues.

V usage is TRBV6-5 and J usage is TRBJ2-5; 11 bases are shared with TRBD1. There are 15 residues in the CDR3. The V and J ends lost 0 bases and 4 bases, in that order; junction bases with no gene match: 1. Germline V lookup: CDR1 MNHEY, CDR2 SVGAGI. The chain's CDR3 is CASSYSGTGGETQYF. The DNA for the CDR3 is TGTGCCAGCAGTTACTCCGGGACAGGGGGAGAGACCCAGTACTTC.

The chain combines TRBV24-1 with TRBJ2-5; perhaps TRBD2 as D (5 bases). The CDR3 has 19 residues. The ends were cut back, 3 bases at V and 0 bases at J, with 22 bases in the middle. The germline gives CDR1 KGHDR, CDR2 SFDVKD. The CDR3 DNA sequence: TGTGCCACCAGTGATGACGGCCTAAGAGGGAACAATAACCAAGAGACCCAGTACTTC. It yields the protein CATSDDGLRGNNNQETQYF.

The V and J genes are TRBV6-5 and TRBJ1-4, with D uncertain. V gave up 6 bases and J gave up 6 bases, with 14 bases separating them. The CDR3 has 14 residues. CDR1 MNHEY and CDR2 SVGAGI come from the germline V gene. In DNA, the CDR3 is TGTGCCAGCAGGCAGTTGGCCCGGGATGAAAAACTGTTTTTT. It specifies CASRQLARDEKLFF.

The V gene is TRBV5-4, the J gene TRBJ2-2, with 13 positions matching TRBD2. Germline-derived CDR1 and CDR2 are SGHNT and YYREEE (reference sequence). V shed 4 bases, J shed 0 bases, and the junction held 6 bases outside the gene matches. This CDR3 contains 18 residues. This CDR3 reads CASSPPGLAGTNTGELFF. The CDR3 nucleotides are TGTGCCAGCAGCCCCCCGGGACTAGCGGGGACGAACACCGGGGAGCTGTTTTTT.

The chain's CDR3 is CASGARAVNEKLFF. The CDR3 DNA sequence: TGTGCCTCAGGGGCGAGGGCTGTGAATGAAAAACTGTTTTTT. This chain connects TRBV30 to TRBJ1-4; tentatively, D is TRBD1 (6 bases). From germline, CDR1 is GTSNPN and CDR2 SVGIG (reference sequence). The length of the CDR3 is 14 residues. With 7 bases removed from V and 5 bases from J, the gap between germline ends came to 17 bases.

V and J are TRBV4-3 and TRBJ2-2; 7 bases agree with TRBD1. Germline-derived CDR1 and CDR2 are LGHNA and YSLEER. The CDR3 covers 15 residues. With 4 bases clipped from V and 1 base from J, the junction kept 3 bases outside the gene matches. The CDR3 nucleotides are TGCGCCAGCAGCCCCGGGACAGTGAACACCGGGGAGCTGTTTTTT. It codes for CASSPGTVNTGELFF.

V and J are TRBV2 and TRBJ2-1; 7 bases match TRBD1. Germline CDR1 is SNHLY and CDR2 is FYNNEI. The CDR3 contains 14 residues. J was trimmed by 6 bases and V by 7 bases; bases with no gene match: 9. The CDR3 DNA is TGTGCCAGCAACTTATTAGACAGGGTCAATGAGCAGTTCTTC. As protein: CASNLLDRVNEQFF.